Listed below are T cell receptor beta chains from one sample, sequenced in a study of blood T cell repertoires in COVID-19. TCRdb's copy holds only in-frame clones and misses some; the assay was immunoSEQ multiplex PCR. The table includes approximately 440,000 clones, approximately 86% detected once. Sequencing used PBMCs or T cells enriched from blood (not recorded which). The receptor source for this set is a woman aged 18 to 35 who had recovered from COVID-19. The CDR3 runs from the conserved cysteine through the conserved F or W. D genes are given only for firm matches. Size is stated for part of the rows, as once, few or many counts, or as a class when the clone is expanded.

v_call	d_call	clone_size	j_call	cdr3_nt	cdr3_aa
TRBV6-5	-	-	TRBJ1-6	TGTGCCAGCACCGACAGGACCCATTCACCCCTCCACTTT	CASTDRTHSPLHF
TRBV5-1	-	-	TRBJ2-2	TGCGCCAGCAGACGGGCGAACACCGGGGAGCTGTTTTTT	CASRRANTGELFF
TRBV5-1	-	once	TRBJ1-2	TGCGCCAGCAGCTTGGATGGAGGAGACTATGGCTACACCTTC	CASSLDGGDYGYTF
TRBV18	TRBD1	-	TRBJ1-1	TGTGCCAGCTCACGACAGGGCAACACTGAAGCTTTCTTT	CASSRQGNTEAFF
TRBV21-1	-	-	TRBJ1-3	TGTGCCAGCATCCCTTACTCTGGAAACACCATATATTTT	CASIPYSGNTIYF
TRBV7-9	-	once	TRBJ1-1	TGTGCCAGCAGCCTGGGCCAGAACACTGAAGCTTTCTTT	CASSLGQNTEAFF
TRBV19	TRBD1	-	TRBJ2-6	TGTGCCAGTAGTCTTACAGGGGGCGCTGGGGCCAACGTCCTGACTTTC	CASSLTGGAGANVLTF
TRBV5-1	-	-	TRBJ1-1	TGCGCCAGCAGCTTTGGAGGGGACACTGAAGCTTTCTTT	CASSFGGDTEAFF
TRBV6-5	TRBD1	-	TRBJ1-1	TGTGCCAGCAGTCCTCGGACAGGGGGGAACACTGAAGCTTTCTTT	CASSPRTGGNTEAFF
TRBV5-1	-	-	TRBJ1-4	TGCGCCAGCAGCTCCGACACGGATGAAAAACTGTTTTTT	CASSSDTDEKLFF
TRBV28	-	once	TRBJ1-6	TGTGCCAGCAGTCTTAAAGAGGCCCTCCACTTT	CASSLKEALHF
TRBV10-3	-	-	TRBJ1-2	TGTGCCACGGAAGGGGGGGTTGGTGACTATGGCTACACCTTC	CATEGGVGDYGYTF
TRBV10-3	-	-	TRBJ1-3	TGTGCCATCAGTTGGGCCTCTGGAAACACCATATATTTT	CAISWASGNTIYF
TRBV7-8	-	-	TRBJ1-1	TGTGCCAGCAGCTTTATAGGGGGAATAACTATGAACACTGAAGCTTTCTTT	CASSFIGGITMNTEAFF
TRBV15	-	-	TRBJ1-1	TGTGCCACCAGCAGTACAAGAAACACTGAAGCTTTCTTT	CATSSTRNTEAFF
TRBV6-5	TRBD1	-	TRBJ1-1	TGTGCCAGCAGCTCGACAGGGGGGACTGAAGCTTTCTTT	CASSSTGGTEAFF
TRBV29-1	-	-	TRBJ2-6	TGCAGCGTTTTTGAGGGTTCCGGGGCCAACGTCCTGACTTTC	CSVFEGSGANVLTF
TRBV4-2	-	-	TRBJ2-7	TGTGCCAGCAGCCAAGTAGGAGGTACGGGCGAGCAGTACTTC	CASSQVGGTGEQYF